One TCR beta chain is described in this entry. This entry comes from a study of T cell changes during pregnancy in multiple sclerosis. The CDR3 covers 14 residues. The germline V gene has CDR1 SGHVT and CDR2 SQSDAQ. V lost 3 bases to trimming and J lost 8 bases; unmatched junction nucleotides: 3. TCRdb keeps only in-frame clones here, not all; method: immunoSEQ multiplex PCR. The table lists about 75,000 clones, about nine tenths of them singletons. The source of this sequence is a female donor with multiple sclerosis, enrolled in a pregnancy study. The rearrangement links TRBV7-4 to TRBJ2-1, with 11 positions matching TRBD1. Specimen: CD4+ T cells from peripheral blood mononuclear cells, collected before pregnancy. CDR3 protein: CASSFGQGADEQFF. CDR3 sequence (DNA): TGTGCCAGCAGCTTCGGACAGGGGGCCGATGAGCAGTTCTTC. The whole variable domain, remainder taken from reference TRBV7-4 and TRBJ2-1, is GAGVSQSPRYKVAKRGRDVALRCDSISGHVTLYWYRQTLGQGSEVLTYSQSDAQRDKSGRPSGRFSAERPERSVSTLKIQRTEQGDSAVYLCASSFGQGADEQFFGPGTRLTVL.